These T cell receptor beta chains were read from a single sample in a study of cytomegalovirus exposure and HLA in healthy donors. Only in-frame clones appear in the TCRdb table, and some are missing; sequencing was by immunoSEQ multiplex PCR. The profile shows over 100,000 clones, about 74% of them singletons. Material: PBMCs. These receptors originate from a man aged 30 to 39 in good health and CMV-seropositive. Each CDR3 is given with its conserved first and last residue. A D gene is named only where the DNA matches it firmly. The listing skips clone size in some rows; elsewhere it reads once, few, many or a size class.

>TRBV5-1|TRBJ2-1|NA|TRBD2
CASSRTSGGNEQFF
TGCGCCAGCAGCCGAACTAGCGGGGGGAATGAGCAGTTCTTC
>TRBV2|TRBJ2-7|NA|TRBD2
CASSQSGTSIYEQYF
TGTGCCAGCAGTCAATCCGGGACTAGCATCTACGAGCAGTACTTC
>TRBV6-1|TRBJ1-1|few|NA
CASSEVSGNTEAFF
TGTGCCAGCAGTGAAGTATCCGGGAACACTGAAGCTTTCTTT
>TRBV6-1|TRBJ2-3|few|TRBD2
CASSEISGGIFTDTQYF
TGTGCCAGCAGTGAAATTAGCGGGGGGATATTCACAGATACGCAGTATTTT
>TRBV5-1|TRBJ1-2|NA|TRBD1
CASSSGQGNYGYTF
TGCGCCAGCAGCTCGGGACAGGGAAACTATGGCTACACCTTC
>TRBV19|TRBJ2-2|NA|NA
CASSSRHTGELFF
TGTGCCAGTAGTTCCAGGCACACCGGGGAGCTGTTTTTT
>TRBV9|TRBJ1-4|NA|TRBD1
CASSETPGQENEKLFF
TGTGCCAGCAGCGAGACCCCGGGACAGGAGAATGAAAAACTGTTTTTT
>TRBV4-1|TRBJ2-7|NA|NA
CASSQEITAYEQYF
TGCGCCAGCAGCCAAGAAATCACAGCCTACGAGCAGTACTTC
>TRBV27|TRBJ2-3|NA|NA
CASSLGRWAHQYF
TGTGCCAGCAGTTTAGGGAGGTGGGCCCATCAGTATTTT
>TRBV7-9|TRBJ2-6|NA|NA
CASSPAGFANVLTF
TGTGCCAGCAGCCCAGCGGGTTTTGCCAACGTCCTGACTTTC
>TRBV6-5|TRBJ1-5|many|NA
CASSTGQHNQPQHF
TGTGCCAGCAGTACCGGACAGCACAATCAGCCCCAGCATTTT
>TRBV4-1|TRBJ2-7|NA|TRBD1
CASSQEPGGSYEQYF
TGCGCCAGCAGCCAAGAACCAGGGGGTAGCTACGAGCAGTACTTC
>TRBV7-2|TRBJ2-6|NA|NA
CASGSGANVLTF
TGTGCCTCCGGCTCTGGGGCCAACGTCCTGACTTTC
>TRBV28|TRBJ2-5|NA|TRBD1
CASSSQGARETQYF
TGTGCCAGCAGCTCTCAGGGGGCGCGGGAGACCCAGTACTTC
>TRBV27|TRBJ1-1|few|NA
CASHPIGSTEAFF
TGTGCCAGCCACCCGATCGGGAGCACTGAAGCTTTCTTT
>TRBV2|TRBJ1-2|NA|NA
CASSEFLPGSYGYTF
TGTGCCAGCAGTGAATTCCTCCCAGGGTCCTATGGCTACACCTTC
>TRBV28|TRBJ1-5|NA|NA
CASSWRTVDQPQHF
TGTGCCAGCAGTTGGCGGACAGTCGATCAGCCCCAGCATTTT
>TRBV6-6|TRBJ2-5|NA|TRBD2
CASCPGVGAGGQTQYF
TGTGCCAGCTGCCCAGGGGTGGGGGCGGGGGGGCAGACCCAGTACTTC
>TRBV19|TRBJ1-1|NA|NA
CASSIDYGNTEAFF
TGTGCCAGTAGTATAGATTACGGGAACACTGAAGCTTTCTTT
>TRBV18|TRBJ2-7|NA|TRBD1
CASSPGRGSYEQYF
TGTGCCAGCTCACCGGGCAGGGGGTCCTACGAGCAGTACTTC
>TRBV5-6|TRBJ2-5|NA|TRBD2
CASSPGLAGGTRSETQYF
TGTGCCAGCAGCCCCGGACTAGCGGGGGGGACGAGGTCAGAGACCCAGTACTTC
>TRBV19|TRBJ1-5|NA|TRBD1
CASSRDSTRQPQHF
TGTGCCAGTAGCCGGGACAGTACCCGTCAGCCCCAGCATTTT
>TRBV7-9|TRBJ2-5|NA|NA
CSSSLVGGGETQYF
TGTTCCAGCAGCTTAGTAGGGGGGGGAGAGACCCAGTACTTC
>TRBV5-1|TRBJ1-6|NA|NA
CASSFDGGKDSPLHF
TGCGCCAGCAGTTTCGACGGGGGTAAGGATTCACCCCTCCACTTT
>TRBV19|TRBJ1-1|NA|NA
CASSMEGHMNTEAFF
TGTGCCAGTAGTATGGAAGGACACATGAACACTGAAGCTTTCTTT
>TRBV19|TRBJ1-2|NA|NA
CASSIQQITLVYGYTF
TGTGCCAGTAGTATCCAACAGATAACCTTGGTCTATGGCTACACCTTC
>TRBV5-1|TRBJ2-3|NA|TRBD2
CASSFLAGSSTDTQYF
TGCGCCAGCAGCTTCCTAGCGGGGTCTAGCACAGATACGCAGTATTTT
>TRBV11-3|TRBJ2-1|NA|NA
CASSQSRDNEQFF
TGTGCCAGCAGCCAGTCGCGGGACAATGAGCAGTTCTTC
>TRBV4-1|TRBJ1-1|NA|TRBD1
CASSQDKRQGVGNTEAFF
TGCGCCAGCAGCCAAGATAAGAGACAGGGTGTGGGGAACACTGAAGCTTTCTTT
>TRBV10-1|TRBJ2-1|NA|TRBD2
CASSGTSGGANEQFF
TGCGCCAGCAGTGGTACTAGCGGGGGGGCCAATGAGCAGTTCTTC
>TRBV5-4|TRBJ2-5|NA|TRBD1
CASSLAWTGQETQYF
TGTGCCAGCAGCTTGGCCTGGACAGGTCAAGAGACCCAGTACTTC
>TRBV6-1|TRBJ2-7|many|NA
CASSEIHLSF
TGTGCCAGCAGTGAAATACATCTCAGCTTC
>TRBV7-6|TRBJ2-5|NA|NA
CASSLGIEETQYF
TGTGCCAGCAGCTTAGGTATCGAAGAGACCCAGTACTTC
>TRBV6-1|TRBJ1-5|NA|NA
CASSEATGQYSNQPQHF
TGTGCCAGCAGTGAAGCGACTGGACAGTATAGCAATCAGCCCCAGCATTTT
>TRBV6-1|TRBJ2-7|few|TRBD1
CASTLTGAEDEQYF
TGTGCCAGCACCCTAACAGGGGCGGAGGATGAGCAGTACTTC
>TRBV2|TRBJ1-1|few|NA
CASSDTQTWSEAFF
TGTGCCAGCAGTGATACCCAGACTTGGTCTGAAGCTTTCTTT
>TRBV2|TRBJ2-3|NA|NA
CASSVSPGHRRGTDTQYF
TGTGCCAGCAGTGTTTCCCCAGGACATCGGCGCGGCACAGATACGCAGTATTTT
>TRBV11-3|TRBJ2-5|NA|TRBD1
CASSSHRGETQYF
TGTGCCAGCAGCTCCCACAGGGGAGAGACCCAGTACTTC
>TRBV7-9|TRBJ1-1|NA|NA
CASSPPRTGTEAFF
TGTGCCAGCAGCCCCCCCAGAACGGGGACTGAAGCTTTCTTT
>TRBV5-1|TRBJ2-1|NA|TRBD2
CASRATSGYNEQFF
TGCGCCAGCAGGGCGACTAGCGGTTACAATGAGCAGTTCTTC
>TRBV19|TRBJ1-5|NA|TRBD1
CASRGQVNQPQHF
TGTGCCAGTAGGGGACAGGTCAATCAGCCCCAGCATTTT
>TRBV5-5|TRBJ2-7|few|TRBD1
CASRSGQVSTYEQYF
TGTGCCAGCAGATCCGGACAGGTCAGCACCTACGAGCAGTACTTC
>TRBV5-1|TRBJ2-2|NA|TRBD2
CASSSLAGGGTGELFF
TGCGCCAGCAGCTCGCTAGCGGGGGGAGGCACCGGGGAGCTGTTTTTT
>TRBV29-1|TRBJ1-5|NA|TRBD1
CSVGGQGDSNQPQHF
TGCAGCGTCGGGGGACAGGGAGATAGCAATCAGCCCCAGCATTTT
>TRBV29-1|TRBJ2-7|NA|NA
CSVPHRGTEQYF
TGCAGCGTCCCACATCGGGGGACCGAGCAGTACTTC
>TRBV5-5|TRBJ2-1|NA|TRBD1
CASSLEGAYSYNEQFF
TGTGCCAGCAGCTTAGAGGGGGCTTACTCCTACAATGAGCAGTTCTTC